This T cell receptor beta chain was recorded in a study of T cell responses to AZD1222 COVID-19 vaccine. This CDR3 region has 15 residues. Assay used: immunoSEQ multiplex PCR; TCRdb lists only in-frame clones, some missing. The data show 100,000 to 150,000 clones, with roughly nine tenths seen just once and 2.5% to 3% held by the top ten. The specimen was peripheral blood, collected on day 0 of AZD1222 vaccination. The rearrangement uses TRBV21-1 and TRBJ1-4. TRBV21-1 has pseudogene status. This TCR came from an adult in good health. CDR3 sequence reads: CASSTVPMANEKLFF. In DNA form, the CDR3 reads TGTGCCAGCAGCACAGTCCCTATGGCTAATGAAAAACTGTTTTTT.